The 12 T cell receptor beta chains below were found in one sample sequenced in a study of cytomegalovirus exposure and HLA in healthy donors. PCR involved 60 Vbeta and 13 Jbeta primers. Assay: immunoSEQ multiplex PCR; the TCRdb copy retains only in-frame clones and omits some. The sample carries 160,000 or so clones, roughly two thirds recorded once. The sequenced material came from PBMCs. These receptors came from a woman aged 25 to 45 in good health and CMV-seronegative.

A note on this clone: Different DNA sequences within this sample yield the same CDR3. The chain carries TRBV11-2 and TRBJ1-2; D remains unclear. The germline V gene encodes CDR1 SGHAT and CDR2 FQNNGV. The CDR3 has 13 residues. V was clipped by 2 bases and J by 0 bases, with 4 bases between them. CDR3 residues: CASSLYSNYGYTF. CDR3 bases: TGTGCCAGCAGCTTATACTCTAACTATGGCTACACCTTC.

This chain joins TRBV11-2 and TRBJ1-5; D unresolved. The CDR3 is 14 amino acids. V lost 0 bases and J 2 bases, leaving 5 bases between the germline ends. Per the germline V gene, CDR1 is SGHAT and CDR2 is FQNNGV. The CDR3 spells CASSLESRNQPQHF. The CDR3 DNA is TGTGCCAGCAGCTTAGAGAGCCGCAATCAGCCCCAGCATTTT.

The gene calls are TRBV10-2 and TRBJ1-1; D gene uncertain. Trimming took 4 bases from V and 1 from J, leaving 4 bases between them. This CDR3 spans 12 amino acids. CDR1 and CDR2 from the germline V gene are WSHSY and SAAADI. CDR3 loop: CASSVRNTEAFF. DNA of the CDR3: TGCGCCAGCAGTGTTAGGAACACTGAAGCTTTCTTT.

This clone was detected many times. The chain joins TRBV5-1 to TRBJ2-1, with 9 bases identical to TRBD2. Germline CDR1 SGHRS, CDR2 YFSETQ. The length of the CDR3 is 14 residues. V lost 6 bases and J lost 4; bases outside the gene matches: 5. CDR3 in DNA: TGCGCCAGCACAGTGGCGGGGGGGTACAATGAGCAGTTCTTC. The encoded protein is CASTVAGGYNEQFF.

In DNA form, the CDR3 reads TGCGCCAGCAGCCAAGATGCGGGGGGGCGGTATAGCACAGATACGCAGTATTTT. Its protein is CASSQDAGGRYSTDTQYF. The J gene is TRBJ2-3, the V gene TRBV4-3, with 9 bases matching TRBD2. Unmatched junction bases numbered 7, after V lost 0 bases and J lost 0 bases. Germline V gives CDR1 LGHNA, CDR2 YSLEER. The CDR3 totals 18 residues.

V usage is TRBV7-6 and J usage is TRBJ2-3, with TRBD2 identical over 8 bases. Germline lookup yields CDR1 SGHVS and CDR2 FNYEAQ. The CDR3 extends over 14 amino acids. J lost 4 bases, V lost 8 bases, and 8 bases had no gene match. Here the CDR3 DNA reads TGTGCCAGCGCCGGGGGGGGAGAGGCAGATACGCAGTATTTT. This gives the protein CASAGGGEADTQYF.

This clone showed up just a few times. The chain has TRBV19 and TRBJ1-5, with D perhaps TRBD1 (6 bases). The germline V and J ends were trimmed by 7 bases and 5 bases, with 9 bases remaining between them. Germline V lookup: CDR1 LNHDA, CDR2 SQIVND (reference sequence). The CDR3 is 12 residues long. DNA for the CDR3: TGTGCCAGTATGCGACAGGATCAGCCCCAGCATTTT. It yields the protein CASMRQDQPQHF.

This clone was detected a few times. The V gene is TRBV20-1, the J gene TRBJ2-7; possible D gene TRBD1, 5 bases. The CDR3 spans 11 residues. The germline V gene encodes CDR1 DFQATT and CDR2 SNEGSKA (reference sequence). The ends were cut back, 6 bases at V and 2 bases at J, with 8 bases in the middle. The CDR3 DNA follows: TGCAGTGCGGGGCGGACCTACGAGCAGTACTTC. Protein product: CSAGRTYEQYF.

The genes are TRBV5-1 and TRBJ2-5; D is perhaps TRBD1 (6 bases). CDR1 and CDR2 from the germline V gene are SGHRS and YFSETQ. This CDR3 has 13 residues. Trimming removed 4 bases at V and 3 bases at J, with 10 bases between. The CDR3 is CASSLGQEETQYF. DNA of the CDR3: TGCGCCAGCAGCCTGGGACAAGAAGAGACCCAGTACTTC. Drawing the rest from reference TRBV5-1 and TRBJ2-5, the complete variable domain is KAGVTQTPRYLIKTRGQQVTLSCSPISGHRSVSWYQQTPGQGLQFLFEYFSETQRNKGNFPGRFSGRQFSNSRSEMNVSTLELGDSALYLCASSLGQEETQYFGPGTRLLVL.

V usage is TRBV19 and J usage is TRBJ2-3; D may be TRBD1 (6 bases). The germline CDR1 and CDR2 sequences are LNHDA and SQIVND (reference sequence). The CDR3 sequence is 15 residues long. Deletions cut 6 bases from V and 6 bases from J, with 19 bases between. Written as DNA, the CDR3 is TGTGCCAGTAGCTCAAGGGCCCTAAGGGGGGATACGCAGTATTTT. Encoded protein: CASSSRALRGDTQYF.

V is TRBV10-3 and J is TRBJ2-7, with D possibly TRBD2 on 5 matching bases. This CDR3 is 14 amino acids long. Trimming shortened V by 5 bases and J by 0 bases, and 11 bases separated the two germline ends. CDR1 and CDR2 from the germline V gene are ENHRY and SYGVKD. CDR3 bases: TGTGCCATCAGTTCGGACGGAGGCTCCTACGAGCAGTACTTC. This translates into CAISSDGGSYEQYF.

This clone was counted only a few times. This chain connects TRBV6-5 to TRBJ1-2; D gene ambiguous. In germline, CDR1 is MNHEY, CDR2 SVGAGI. Trimming pared 0 bases from V and 7 bases from J, leaving 9 bases between. This CDR3 region has 13 residues. The CDR3 loop is CASSYSRLAGYTF. CDR3 nucleotides: TGTGCCAGCAGTTACTCCAGGTTGGCTGGCTACACCTTC.